A few counts support the clone carrying this T cell receptor beta chain. The antigen is unknown. Reasons for excluding patients were uncontrolled infection, other autoimmune disease, pregnancy or lactation. This entry is derived from a study of T cells in Graves' hyperthyroidism and ophthalmopathy. Germline lookup yields CDR1 MNHNS and CDR2 SASEGT. There are 14 residues in the CDR3. V was pared by 2 bases and J by 0 bases, with 7 bases between. Amplification of TCR beta CDR3 regions was performed using RNA transcripts as template. An initial round of RT-PCR targeting the TCR CDR3 relied on the HTBI primer set. From the multiplex PCR reads, TCRdb called clonotypes with MiXCR, one entry per CDR3 protein. The sample yields roughly 560,000 distinct CDR3 sequences, roughly 14% seen once. Study-level findings and limits: Clonotypes that were expanded in thyroid above 0.001 mostly appeared in blood too.

This sequence joins TRBV6-1 and TRBJ2-5; D ambiguous. The clonotype was recovered from a middle-aged woman with Graves' ophthalmopathy. Sequencing was performed on blood. The CDR3 region is CASSEMGYQETQYF. The CDR3 bases are TGTGCCAGCAGTGAAATGGGGTACCAAGAGACCCAGTACTTC.